Following are 20 T cell receptor beta chains from one sample sequenced in a study of PD-L1 blockade in urothelial cancer. Indicated time point: peripheral blood 6 weeks after treatment start. Produced via immunoSEQ multiplex PCR; TCRdb's table is partial and in-frame only. The repertoire has roughly 120,000 clones, less than 95% of them found once; the top ten carry more than 3%. Material: PBMCs, obtained around atezolizumab (anti-PD-L1) treatment. Receptors originate from a man between 60 and 75 years old with urothelial cancer.

The V and J genes are TRBV2 and TRBJ2-5; 7 bases fit TRBD1. The V and J ends lost 6 bases and 3 bases, in that order; junction bases with no gene match: 7. There are 14 residues in the CDR3. The germline V gene encodes CDR1 SNHLY and CDR2 FYNNEI. CDR3 DNA sequence: TGTGCCAGCAGAGCCGACAGGGATGAAGAGACCCAGTACTTC. This codes for CASRADRDEETQYF.

Only one count was recorded for this clone. The rearrangement links TRBV7-3 to TRBJ2-1, with 8 bases that match TRBD1. Germline values: CDR1 SGHTA, CDR2 FQGTGA. The CDR3 is 15 residues long. After removal of 0 bases from V and 5 bases from J, the junction contained 3 bases not matched to a gene. The CDR3 loop is CASSLTRDRNNEQFF. CDR3 nucleotides: TGTGCCAGCAGCTTAACCCGGGACAGGAACAATGAGCAGTTCTTC.

The J gene is TRBJ2-1, the V gene TRBV5-4, with 8 bases matching TRBD2. CDR1 SGHNT and CDR2 YYREEE come from the germline V gene (reference sequence). V gave up 0 bases and J gave up 0 bases; unmatched junction bases: 5. The CDR3 extends over 17 amino acids. CDR3 in DNA: TGTGCCAGCAGCTTGGGGGGCGGGGGGAGCTCCTACAATGAGCAGTTCTTC. It translates to CASSLGGGGSSYNEQFF.

The CDR3, as DNA: TGTGCCAGCAGCTACAAATCGGGACTCCAAGAGACCCAGTACTTC. It specifies CASSYKSGLQETQYF. V and J are TRBV7-2 and TRBJ2-5; perhaps TRBD2 as D (6 bases). CDR3 length equals 15 residues. The germline V and J ends were trimmed by 4 bases and 1 base, with 13 bases remaining between them. Germline V gives CDR1 SGHTA, CDR2 FQGNSA.

The rearrangement uses TRBV14 and TRBJ2-7; 14 positions agree with TRBD2. Germline V gene sequence: CDR1 SGHDN, CDR2 FVKESK. The V gene end was trimmed by 0 bases and the J gene end by 2 bases; junction bases not matched to a gene: 6. The CDR3 sequence is 18 residues long. CDR3 nucleotide sequence: TGTGCCAGCAGCCAAGATGAGGGACTAGCGGGAGAGACCTACGAGCAGTACTTC. It yields the protein CASSQDEGLAGETYEQYF.

A single count supports this clone. The chain links TRBV11-1 to TRBJ2-7, with a weak D call TRBD1 (6 bases). This CDR3 comprises 14 residues. Germline assignment: CDR1 SGHAT and CDR2 FQDESV (reference sequence). V dropped 4 bases and J dropped 4 bases, with 14 bases sitting between them. CDR3: CASSSGQIGYEQYF. The CDR3 region has the DNA TGTGCCAGCAGCTCCGGACAGATTGGTTACGAGCAGTACTTC.

This clone was counted a single time. In DNA form, the CDR3 reads TGTGCCACCTTGGACGGAGCGGGAAAAGAGACCCAGTACTTC. Translating gives CATLDGAGKETQYF. The chain uses TRBV6-6 and TRBJ2-5, with TRBD2 matching 7 bases. The CDR3 covers 14 residues. With V trimmed by 10 bases and J by 3 bases, 11 bases remained unmatched. CDR1 and CDR2 from the germline V gene are MNHNY and SVGAGI (reference sequence).

The rearrangement links TRBV19 to TRBJ2-7, with TRBD2 identical over 12 bases. This CDR3 region has 15 residues. CDR1 is LNHDA and CDR2 is SQIVND in the germline V gene (reference sequence). Trimming took 4 bases from V and 4 from J; bases not matched to a gene: 5. CDR3 DNA sequence: TGTGCCAGTAGTACCGCTAGCGGGGGGGCGTACGAGCAGTACTTC. Translated: CASSTASGGAYEQYF.

V and J are TRBV5-1 and TRBJ2-3; TRBD2 might be the D (7 bases). Trimming pared 0 bases from V and 3 bases from J, leaving 20 bases between. The CDR3 contains 18 residues. In germline, CDR1 is SGHRS, CDR2 YFSETQ. In DNA, the CDR3 is TGCGCCAGCAGCTTGGCCGGGGTAAGGGGGGGCCGGACAGATACGCAGTATTTT. Translated: CASSLAGVRGGRTDTQYF.

The chain uses TRBV4-2 and TRBJ2-3; possibly TRBD2 for D (6 bases). V was trimmed by 1 base and J by 2 bases, leaving 7 bases between them. From germline, CDR1 is LGHNA and CDR2 YNFKEQ. The CDR3 totals 14 residues. The CDR3: CASSQGGVTDTQYF. CDR3 DNA: TGTGCCAGCAGCCAAGGGGGGGTCACAGATACGCAGTATTTT.

In its sample, this clone was seen once. The CDR3 nucleotides are TGTGCCAGCAGTTACCGGGCAGGGCCTGAAGCTTTCTTT. This sequence encodes CASSYRAGPEAFF. The rearrangement links TRBV6-5 to TRBJ1-1; possibly TRBD1 for D (5 bases). This CDR3 spans 13 amino acids. Germline V lookup: CDR1 MNHEY, CDR2 SVGAGI. Trimming pared 2 bases from V and 6 bases from J, leaving 10 bases between.

Only one count was recorded for this clone. The gene calls are TRBV4-3 and TRBJ1-3; D remains ambiguous. Trimming left V 8 bases short and J 4 bases short, with 15 bases between. CDR3 size: 14 residues. The germline V gene has CDR1 LGHNA and CDR2 YSLEER. The CDR3 DNA reads TGCGCCAGCTCGAGGGAGGCCCGCGGAAACACCATATATTTT. As protein: CASSREARGNTIYF.

About this clone itself: Within the sample, other DNA sequences also encode this same CDR3. This sequence joins TRBV5-1 and TRBJ2-1; tentative D call: TRBD2 (5 bases). Trimming took 0 bases from V and 4 from J, leaving 8 bases between them. This CDR3 is built from 14 residues. Per germline, CDR1 SGHRS and CDR2 YFSETQ. CDR3 sequence: CASSLGGGYNEQFF. The DNA for the CDR3 is TGCGCCAGCAGCTTGGGTGGAGGATACAATGAGCAGTTCTTC.

V and J are TRBV7-9 and TRBJ2-1, with D possibly being TRBD2 (6 bases). CDR3 length: 16 amino acids. Germline V gives CDR1 SEHNR, CDR2 FQNEAQ (reference sequence). Trimming shortened V by 2 bases and J by 4 bases, and 15 bases separated the two germline ends. Here the CDR3 DNA reads TGTGCCAGCAGCTTAAACGAGGGACTGAAGTACAATGAGCAGTTCTTC. Amino acid sequence: CASSLNEGLKYNEQFF.

The chain links TRBV2 to TRBJ2-3; 7 bases line up with TRBD2. The CDR3 is made up of 12 amino acids. V lost 6 bases, J lost 6 bases, and 3 bases stayed unmatched. Per germline, CDR1 SNHLY and CDR2 FYNNEI. In nucleotides, the CDR3 is TGTGCCAGCAGGGAGGGAGGGGATACGCAGTATTTT. Its protein is CASREGGDTQYF.

V and J are TRBV4-3 and TRBJ2-1; TRBD2 matches 8 bases. After removal of 4 bases from V and 4 bases from J, the junction contained 15 bases not matched to a gene. The CDR3 spans 18 residues. In germline, CDR1 is LGHNA, CDR2 YSLEER. This CDR3 reads CASSPFGGGPESYNEQFF. The CDR3 nucleotides read TGCGCCAGCAGCCCCTTCGGCGGGGGGCCGGAATCATACAATGAGCAGTTCTTC.

The rearrangement links TRBV2 to TRBJ1-2; D remains unclear. The CDR3 has 14 amino acids. CDR1 SNHLY and CDR2 FYNNEI come from the germline V gene. V dropped 0 bases and J dropped 8 bases, with 13 bases sitting between them. CDR3 protein: CASSEANSFGGYTF. CDR3 bases: TGTGCCAGCAGTGAAGCAAACAGCTTTGGGGGCTACACCTTC.

The chain carries TRBV5-1 and TRBJ2-7; D ambiguous. V lost 4 bases to trimming and J lost 2 bases, with 13 bases between them. The germline V gene has CDR1 SGHRS and CDR2 YFSETQ. The CDR3 totals 14 residues. The CDR3 nucleotides are TGCGCCAGCAGCGTGCAGGAAGGCACCTACGAGCAGTACTTC. As protein: CASSVQEGTYEQYF.

The V gene is TRBV5-1, the J gene TRBJ2-1; 12 nucleotides agree with TRBD2. Germline assignment: CDR1 SGHRS and CDR2 YFSETQ. The CDR3 is 15 residues long. V lost 4 bases and J lost 8; bases outside the gene matches: 7. CDR3 protein: CASSPRLAGEDEQFF. CDR3 bases: TGCGCCAGCAGCCCACGACTAGCGGGAGAGGATGAGCAGTTCTTC.

The CDR3 DNA reads TGTGCCAGCAGCTTACCGGGACTTCAGGAGCTGTTTTTT. Translated, it gives CASSLPGLQELFF. The chain joins TRBV7-2 to TRBJ2-2; perhaps TRBD2 as D (6 bases). The CDR3 is 13 amino acids. Germline CDR1 SGHTA, CDR2 FQGNSA. V lost 2 bases to trimming and J lost 10 bases, with 11 bases between them.